This TCR beta chain comes out of a study of human T cells and chemical hapten exposure. Study results and caveats: While controls formed fewer of them, expanded TCRs formed significantly more large CDR3 similarity clusters.

Time point of the sample: patch test 1, 2 weeks after DPC sensitization. This sample's treatment: therapeutic diphenylcyclopropenone sensitization with weekly scalp DPC. Patients had alopecia, were aged 18 to 70, and were not pregnant. As concerns this clonotype: The antigen remains unidentified.

It was the library that attached unique molecular identifiers to individual cDNA molecules. A single record per CDR3 protein comes from TCRdb applying MiXCR to the RACE reads. This table holds about 340,000 distinct CDR3 sequences, under 8% found once. This clonotype was obtained from a woman aged 18-29 years with alopecia areata. Some clones in this sample may be carry-over from other donors' samples. The specimen comprised whole blood, sampled in connection with sensitization to the hapten diphenylcyclopropenone (DPC).

The CDR3 loop reads CASSWWGGEQYF. The CDR3 coding sequence is TGTGCCAGCAGCTGGTGGGGAGGGGAGCAGTACTTC. This chain links TRBV7-2 with TRBJ2-7; TRBD2 aligns across 7 bases. The V and J ends lost 4 bases and 7 bases, in that order; junction bases with no gene match: 4. CDR3 length: 12 amino acids. Germline values: CDR1 SGHTA, CDR2 FQGNSA. Full variable domain (outside the CDR3, taken from reference TRBV7-2 and TRBJ2-7): GAGVSQSPSNKVTEKGKDVELRCDPISGHTALYWYRQSLGQGLEFLIYFQGNSAPDKSGLPSDRFSAERTGGSVSTLTIQRTQQEDSAVYLCASSWWGGEQYFGPGTRLTVT.